These T cell receptor beta chains were read from a single sample in a study of cytomegalovirus exposure and HLA in healthy donors. The assay was immunoSEQ multiplex PCR, and TCRdb's table has in-frame clones only and misses some. The table counts roughly 84,000 clones; 0.58% lies in the top ten. The sample was PBMCs. These receptors were obtained from a man in his forties or fifties in good health and CMV-seronegative. Each CDR3 is given with its conserved first and last residue. The D gene is left open where the match is weak.

D gene: TRBD1; V gene: TRBV19; J gene: TRBJ2-3; CDR3 DNA: TGTGCCACCGCCCGGGACAGATTCACAGATACGCAGTATTTT; CDR3 protein: CATARDRFTDTQYF
D gene: .; V gene: TRBV30; J gene: TRBJ1-4; CDR3 DNA: TGTGCCTGGACAGGGTACGCAACTAATGAAAAACTGTTTTTT; CDR3 protein: CAWTGYATNEKLFF
D gene: TRBD1; V gene: TRBV7-3; J gene: TRBJ2-5; CDR3 DNA: TGTGCCAGCAGCCGAGACAGGGAAGAGACCCAGTACTTC; CDR3 protein: CASSRDREETQYF
D gene: TRBD1; V gene: TRBV28; J gene: TRBJ1-1; CDR3 DNA: TGTGCCAGCACCCCCGCCGGGACAGGGGGCCGGGAAGCTTTCTTT; CDR3 protein: CASTPAGTGGREAFF
D gene: .; V gene: TRBV9; J gene: TRBJ1-1; CDR3 DNA: TGTGCCAGCAGCGTAGAGATAGGGGGCACTGAAGCTTTCTTT; CDR3 protein: CASSVEIGGTEAFF
D gene: .; V gene: TRBV27; J gene: TRBJ2-1; CDR3 DNA: TGTGCCAGCAGTAAACCGACGGGGGTTGGTGAGCAGTTCTTC; CDR3 protein: CASSKPTGVGEQFF
D gene: .; V gene: TRBV7-9; J gene: TRBJ2-5; CDR3 DNA: TGTGCCAGCAGCTTTAAGGGGCTGGGAGAGACCCAGTACTTC; CDR3 protein: CASSFKGLGETQYF
D gene: TRBD1; V gene: TRBV19; J gene: TRBJ1-5; CDR3 DNA: TGTGCCAGTAGTACCGGACAGGGGCATCAGCCCCAGCATTTT; CDR3 protein: CASSTGQGHQPQHF
D gene: TRBD2; V gene: TRBV9; J gene: TRBJ2-5; CDR3 DNA: TGTGCCAGCAGCTTCAGCGGGGAAGAGACCCAGTACTTC; CDR3 protein: CASSFSGEETQYF
D gene: TRBD2; V gene: TRBV18; J gene: TRBJ2-3; CDR3 DNA: TGTGCCAGCTCACCTGGGACTACCACAGATACGCAGTATTTT; CDR3 protein: CASSPGTTTDTQYF
D gene: TRBD1; V gene: TRBV5-1; J gene: TRBJ2-1; CDR3 DNA: TGCGCCAGCAGCTCTCAAGGACAGGGTAGCGACAATGAGCAGTTCTTC; CDR3 protein: CASSSQGQGSDNEQFF
D gene: TRBD1; V gene: TRBV28; J gene: TRBJ2-7; CDR3 DNA: TGTGCCAGCAGTACTACCGGGACAGGGGATTCCTACGAGCAGTACTTC; CDR3 protein: CASSTTGTGDSYEQYF
D gene: .; V gene: TRBV18; J gene: TRBJ2-7; CDR3 DNA: TGTGCCAGCACCCACGGGGAAACCTACGAGCAGTACTTC; CDR3 protein: CASTHGETYEQYF
D gene: .; V gene: TRBV7-9; J gene: TRBJ1-5; CDR3 DNA: TGTGCCAGCAGCCGCGGGACTAACAATCAGCCCCAGCATTTT; CDR3 protein: CASSRGTNNQPQHF
D gene: TRBD1; V gene: TRBV14; J gene: TRBJ2-7; CDR3 DNA: TGTGCCAGCAGCCAAGCCGGGACAGGGGCCTACGAGCAGTACTTC; CDR3 protein: CASSQAGTGAYEQYF
D gene: TRBD1; V gene: TRBV25-1; J gene: TRBJ2-7; CDR3 DNA: TGTGCCAGCCCCCTCTCCGGGACAGGGGTTGCGGTAGACTACGAGCAGTACTTC; CDR3 protein: CASPLSGTGVAVDYEQYF
D gene: TRBD1; V gene: TRBV6-1; J gene: TRBJ2-7; CDR3 DNA: TGTGCCAGCAGTGAAGGACAGGGCTGGTACGAGCAGTACTTC; CDR3 protein: CASSEGQGWYEQYF
D gene: TRBD2; V gene: TRBV28; J gene: TRBJ2-1; CDR3 DNA: TGTGCCAGCAGTTTACCTAGCGGGGGGGGGAATGAGCAGTTCTTC; CDR3 protein: CASSLPSGGGNEQFF
D gene: .; V gene: TRBV2; J gene: TRBJ2-2; CDR3 DNA: TGTGCCAGCACCCTCGCGAACACCGGGGAGCTGTTTTTT; CDR3 protein: CASTLANTGELFF
D gene: .; V gene: TRBV5-1; J gene: TRBJ2-7; CDR3 DNA: TGCGCCAGCAGCCCCGGACAGATCCCCTACGAGCAGTACTTC; CDR3 protein: CASSPGQIPYEQYF
D gene: .; V gene: TRBV6-1; J gene: TRBJ2-5; CDR3 DNA: TGTGCCAGCAGTGGGAGGGACTTCGGAGGGGAAGAGACCCAGTACTTC; CDR3 protein: CASSGRDFGGEETQYF
D gene: .; V gene: TRBV11-2; J gene: TRBJ2-1; CDR3 DNA: TGTGCCAGCAGCTTAAGGGTAGCGGAGCGGAGTGAGCAGTTCTTC; CDR3 protein: CASSLRVAERSEQFF
D gene: .; V gene: TRBV4-2; J gene: TRBJ1-1; CDR3 DNA: TGTGCCAGCAGCCAAGAGATGGGTAGGGGCACTGAAGCTTTCTTT; CDR3 protein: CASSQEMGRGTEAFF
D gene: .; V gene: TRBV9; J gene: TRBJ2-6; CDR3 DNA: TGTGCCAGCAGCGTAGGGGGGCTTGGGGCCAACGTCCTGACTTTC; CDR3 protein: CASSVGGLGANVLTF
D gene: TRBD1; V gene: TRBV6-5; J gene: TRBJ1-1; CDR3 DNA: TGTGCCAGCAGTTACCAGGGACAGGGGACCGAAGCTTTCTTT; CDR3 protein: CASSYQGQGTEAFF
D gene: TRBD1; V gene: TRBV6-6; J gene: TRBJ2-7; CDR3 DNA: TGTGCCAGCAGAATGGGACAGGGGTCCCACGAGCAGTACTTC; CDR3 protein: CASRMGQGSHEQYF
D gene: TRBD2; V gene: TRBV28; J gene: TRBJ2-5; CDR3 DNA: TGTGCCAGCCGAACGGGACTAGCGGGGGTGGAGACCCAGTACTTC; CDR3 protein: CASRTGLAGVETQYF
D gene: TRBD1; V gene: TRBV11-2; J gene: TRBJ2-7; CDR3 DNA: TGTGCCAGCAGCTTAAGGGCTGGACAGGCCTCCTACGAGCAGTACTTC; CDR3 protein: CASSLRAGQASYEQYF
D gene: .; V gene: TRBV4-3; J gene: TRBJ2-4; CDR3 DNA: TGCGCCAGCAGCCAAGATCGGGGAGTCGGCATTCAGTACTTC; CDR3 protein: CASSQDRGVGIQYF
D gene: .; V gene: TRBV14; J gene: TRBJ2-5; CDR3 DNA: TGTGCCAGCAGCCTGGGAGGAGGAGAGACCCAGTACTTC; CDR3 protein: CASSLGGGETQYF